The clone carrying this TCR beta chain was seen only a few times. Antigen: not known. Profiled with immunoSEQ multiplex PCR; TCRdb holds only in-frame clones, not every one. This repertoire shows fewer than 200,000 clones, approximately 84% found once; its top ten account for 2.5% to 3%. The entry originates in a study of cytomegalovirus exposure and HLA in healthy donors. The study's findings and limits: CMV antigen specificity of three CMV-associated chains was confirmed in vitro. In a later analysis, first-cohort TCR clusters were found to tend to co-occur in the 120 or so validation repertoires. The authors enumerated over 150 TCR beta chains as linked to cytomegalovirus.

The CDR3 has 12 residues. The V end was cut by 6 bases, the J end by 7 bases, with 7 bases between. CDR1 and CDR2 (germline): LGHNT, FRNRAP. The clonotype was recovered from a woman aged 18 to 35 in good health and CMV-seropositive. The chain carries TRBV12-5 and TRBJ1-6; D unresolved. Source material: PBMCs. This CDR3 is CASGPTNSPLHF. The CDR3 DNA is TGTGCTAGTGGCCCTACGAATTCACCCCTCCACTTT.